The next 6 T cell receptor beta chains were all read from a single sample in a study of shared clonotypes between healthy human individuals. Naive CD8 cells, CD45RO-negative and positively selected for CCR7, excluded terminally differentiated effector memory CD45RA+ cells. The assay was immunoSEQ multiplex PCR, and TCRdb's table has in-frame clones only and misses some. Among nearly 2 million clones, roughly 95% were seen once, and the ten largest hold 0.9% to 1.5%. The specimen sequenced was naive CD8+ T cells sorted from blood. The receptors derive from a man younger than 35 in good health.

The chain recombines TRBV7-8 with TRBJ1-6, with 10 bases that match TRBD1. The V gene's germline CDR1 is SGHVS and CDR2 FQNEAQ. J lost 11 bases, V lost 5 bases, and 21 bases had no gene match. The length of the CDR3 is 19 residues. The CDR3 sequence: CASSPRLVDGTGEMPPLHF. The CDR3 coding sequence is TGTGCCAGCAGCCCGAGACTCGTAGATGGGACAGGGGAAATGCCACCCCTCCACTTT. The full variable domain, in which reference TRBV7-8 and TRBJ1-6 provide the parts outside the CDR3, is GAGVSQSPRYKVAKRGQDVALRCDPISGHVSLFWYQQALGQGPEFLTYFQNEAQLDKSGLPSDRFFAERPEGSVSTLKIQRTQQEDSAVYLCASSPRLVDGTGEMPPLHFGNGTRLTVT.

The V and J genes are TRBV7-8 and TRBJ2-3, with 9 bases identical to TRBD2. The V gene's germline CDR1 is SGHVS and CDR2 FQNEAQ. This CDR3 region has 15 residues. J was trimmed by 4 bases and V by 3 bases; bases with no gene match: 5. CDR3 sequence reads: CASSFRAGGADTQYF. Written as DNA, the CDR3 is TGTGCCAGCAGCTTTAGGGCGGGAGGGGCAGATACGCAGTATTTT.

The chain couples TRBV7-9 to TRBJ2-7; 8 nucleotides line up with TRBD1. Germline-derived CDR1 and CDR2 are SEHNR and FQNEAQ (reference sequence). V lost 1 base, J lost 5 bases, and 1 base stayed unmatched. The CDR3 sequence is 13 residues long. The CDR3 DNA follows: TGTGCCAGCAGCTTAGAACAGGGGGACGAGCAGTACTTC. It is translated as CASSLEQGDEQYF.

The CDR3 here is CAIREDTIYEQYF. For the CDR3, the DNA is TGTGCCATCAGGGAAGACACGATCTACGAGCAGTACTTC. This chain links TRBV10-3 with TRBJ2-7, with no clear D. The CDR3 has 13 residues. From germline, CDR1 is ENHRY and CDR2 SYGVKD. The V end lost 6 bases, the J end lost 3 bases, and 12 bases lay between the germline ends.

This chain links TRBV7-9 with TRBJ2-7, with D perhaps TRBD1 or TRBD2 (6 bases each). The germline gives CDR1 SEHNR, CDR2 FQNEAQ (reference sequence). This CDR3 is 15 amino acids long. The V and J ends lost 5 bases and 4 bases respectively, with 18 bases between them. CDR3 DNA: TGTGCCAGCAGCATAAGCCTCGGGGGCCGGTACGAGCAGTACTTC. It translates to CASSISLGGRYEQYF.

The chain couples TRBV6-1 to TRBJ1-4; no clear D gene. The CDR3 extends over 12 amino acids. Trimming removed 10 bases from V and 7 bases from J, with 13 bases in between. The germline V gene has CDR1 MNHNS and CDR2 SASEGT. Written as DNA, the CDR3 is TGTGCCACCCCCGGCGGAGGTGAAAAACTGTTTTTT. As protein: CATPGGGEKLFF.